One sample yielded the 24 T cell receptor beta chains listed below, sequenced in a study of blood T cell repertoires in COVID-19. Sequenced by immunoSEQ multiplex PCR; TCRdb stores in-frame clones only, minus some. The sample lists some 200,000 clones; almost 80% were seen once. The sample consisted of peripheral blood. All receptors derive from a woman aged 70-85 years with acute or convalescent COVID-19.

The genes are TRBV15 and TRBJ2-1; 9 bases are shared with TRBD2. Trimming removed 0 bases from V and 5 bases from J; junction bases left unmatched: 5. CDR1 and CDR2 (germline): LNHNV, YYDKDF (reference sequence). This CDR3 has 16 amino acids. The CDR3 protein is CATSRDPTSGHNEQFF. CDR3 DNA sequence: TGTGCCACCAGCAGAGATCCGACTAGCGGACACAATGAGCAGTTCTTC.

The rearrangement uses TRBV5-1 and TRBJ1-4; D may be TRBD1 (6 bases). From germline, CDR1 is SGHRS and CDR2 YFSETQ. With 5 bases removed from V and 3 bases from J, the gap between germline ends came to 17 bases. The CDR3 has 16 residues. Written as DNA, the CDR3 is TGCGCCAGCAGTCCGTTCCTGGGGGCAGCTAATGAAAAACTGTTTTTT. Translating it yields CASSPFLGAANEKLFF.

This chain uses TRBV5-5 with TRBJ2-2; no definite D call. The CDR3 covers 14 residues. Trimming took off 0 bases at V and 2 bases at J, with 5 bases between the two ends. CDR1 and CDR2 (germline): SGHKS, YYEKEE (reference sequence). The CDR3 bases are TGTGCCAGCAGCTTGGCTGTCAACACCGGGGAGCTGTTTTTT. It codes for CASSLAVNTGELFF. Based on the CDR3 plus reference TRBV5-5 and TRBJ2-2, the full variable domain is DAGVTQSPTHLIKTRGQQVTLRCSPISGHKSVSWYQQVLGQGPQFIFQYYEKEERGRGNFPDRFSARQFPNYSSELNVNALLLGDSALYLCASSLAVNTGELFFGEGSRLTVL.

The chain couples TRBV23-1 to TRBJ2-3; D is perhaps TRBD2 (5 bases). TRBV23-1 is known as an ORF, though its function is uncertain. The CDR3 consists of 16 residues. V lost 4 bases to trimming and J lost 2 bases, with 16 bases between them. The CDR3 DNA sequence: TGCGCCAGCAGTCGACGGGCGCCGGGAAACACAGATACGCAGTATTTT. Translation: CASSRRAPGNTDTQYF.

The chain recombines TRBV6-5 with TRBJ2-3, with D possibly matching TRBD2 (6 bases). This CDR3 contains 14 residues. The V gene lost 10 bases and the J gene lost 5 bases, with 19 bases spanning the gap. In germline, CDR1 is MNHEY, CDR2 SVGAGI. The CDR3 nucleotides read TGTGCCACCCGATCAGGGACGGGGGTAGATACGCAGTATTTT. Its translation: CATRSGTGVDTQYF.

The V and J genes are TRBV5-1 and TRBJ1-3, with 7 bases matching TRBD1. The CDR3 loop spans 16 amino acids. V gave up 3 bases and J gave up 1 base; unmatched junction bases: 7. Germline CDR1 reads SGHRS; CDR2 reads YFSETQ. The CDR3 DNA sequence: TGCGCCAGCAGCTCCGGGGACAGCGGGTCTGGAAACACCATATATTTT. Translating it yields CASSSGDSGSGNTIYF.

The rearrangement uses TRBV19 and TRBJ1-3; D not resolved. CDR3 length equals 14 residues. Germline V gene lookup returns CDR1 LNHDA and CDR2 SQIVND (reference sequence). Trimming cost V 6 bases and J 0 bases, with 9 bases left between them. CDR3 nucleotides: TGTGCCAGTAGAAAGACATCCTCTGGAAACACCATATATTTT. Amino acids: CASRKTSSGNTIYF.

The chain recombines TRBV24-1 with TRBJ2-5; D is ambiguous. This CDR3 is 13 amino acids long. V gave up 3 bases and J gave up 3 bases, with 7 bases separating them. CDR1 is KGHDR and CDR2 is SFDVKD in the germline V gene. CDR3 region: CATSDGHKETQYF. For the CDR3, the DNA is TGTGCCACCAGTGATGGCCATAAAGAGACCCAGTACTTC.

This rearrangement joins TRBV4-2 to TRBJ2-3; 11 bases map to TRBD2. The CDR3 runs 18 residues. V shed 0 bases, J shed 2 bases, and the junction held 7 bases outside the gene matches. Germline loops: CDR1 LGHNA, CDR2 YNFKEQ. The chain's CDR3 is CASSQDLIAGGPTDTQYF. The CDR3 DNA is TGTGCCAGCAGCCAAGACCTTATAGCGGGAGGGCCCACAGATACGCAGTATTTT.

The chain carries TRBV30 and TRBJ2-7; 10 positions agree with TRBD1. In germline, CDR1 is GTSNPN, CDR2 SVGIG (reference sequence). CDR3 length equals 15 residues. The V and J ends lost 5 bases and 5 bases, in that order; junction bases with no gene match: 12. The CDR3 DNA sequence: TGTGCCTGGCAATGGAGCGGGACAGGGGCCCACGAGCAGTACTTC. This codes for CAWQWSGTGAHEQYF.

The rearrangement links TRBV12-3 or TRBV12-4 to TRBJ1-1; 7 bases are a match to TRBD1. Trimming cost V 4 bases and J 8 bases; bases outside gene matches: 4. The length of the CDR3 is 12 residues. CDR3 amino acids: CASSSGGMEAFF. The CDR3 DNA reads TGTGCCAGCAGTTCAGGGGGAATGGAAGCTTTCTTT.

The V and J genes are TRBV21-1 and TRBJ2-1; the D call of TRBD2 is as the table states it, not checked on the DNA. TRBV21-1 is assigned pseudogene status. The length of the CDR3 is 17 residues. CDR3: CASSNPRAGGTYNEQFF. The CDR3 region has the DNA TGTGCCAGCAGCAACCCTCGAGCGGGAGGCACCTACAATGAGCAGTTCTTC.

The CDR3 DNA reads as TGTGCCAGCAGTGAACTCGGGGGACAGGGGCTGACCCAGTACTTC. Amino acids: CASSELGGQGLTQYF. The rearrangement uses TRBV6-1 and TRBJ2-5, with TRBD1 identical over 10 bases. The germline CDR1 and CDR2 sequences are MNHNS and SASEGT. The V and J ends lost 2 bases and 7 bases, in that order; junction bases with no gene match: 7. The CDR3 has 15 amino acids.

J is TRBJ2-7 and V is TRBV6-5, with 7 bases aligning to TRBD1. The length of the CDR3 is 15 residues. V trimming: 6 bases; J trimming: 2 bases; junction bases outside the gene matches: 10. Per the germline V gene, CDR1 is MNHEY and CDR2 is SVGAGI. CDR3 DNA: TGTGCCAGCAGACCAAACAGGGGTATCGCCTACGAGCAGTACTTC. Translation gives CASRPNRGIAYEQYF.

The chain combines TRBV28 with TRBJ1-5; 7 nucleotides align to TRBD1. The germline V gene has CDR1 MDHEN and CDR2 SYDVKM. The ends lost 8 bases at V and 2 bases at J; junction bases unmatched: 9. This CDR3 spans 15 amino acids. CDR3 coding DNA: TGTGCCAGCCTGACCCGACAGGGCGGCAATCAGCCCCAGCATTTT. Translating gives CASLTRQGGNQPQHF.

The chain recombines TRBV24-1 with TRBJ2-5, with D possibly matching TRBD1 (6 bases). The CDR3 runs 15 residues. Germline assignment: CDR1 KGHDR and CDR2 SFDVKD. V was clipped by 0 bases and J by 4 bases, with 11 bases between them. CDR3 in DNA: TGTGCCACCAGTGATTTGCCCGGCAGGGGAGAGACCCAGTACTTC. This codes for CATSDLPGRGETQYF.

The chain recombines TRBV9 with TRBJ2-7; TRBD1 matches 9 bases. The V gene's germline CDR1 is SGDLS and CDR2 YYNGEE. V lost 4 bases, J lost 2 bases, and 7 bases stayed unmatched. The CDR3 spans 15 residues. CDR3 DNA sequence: TGTGCCAGCAGCAAATTAGGACAGGGGCCCTACGAGCAGTACTTC. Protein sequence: CASSKLGQGPYEQYF.

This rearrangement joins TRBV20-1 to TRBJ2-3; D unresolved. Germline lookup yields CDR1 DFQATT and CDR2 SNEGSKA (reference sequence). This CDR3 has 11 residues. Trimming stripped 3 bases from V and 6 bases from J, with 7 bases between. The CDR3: CSASLSDTQYF. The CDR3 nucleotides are TGCAGTGCTAGTCTCTCGGATACGCAGTATTTT.

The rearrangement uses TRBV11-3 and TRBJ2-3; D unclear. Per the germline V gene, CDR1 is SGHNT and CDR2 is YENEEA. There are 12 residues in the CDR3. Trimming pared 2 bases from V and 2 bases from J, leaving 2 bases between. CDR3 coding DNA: TGTGCCAGCAGCTTACACACAGATACGCAGTATTTT. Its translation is CASSLHTDTQYF.

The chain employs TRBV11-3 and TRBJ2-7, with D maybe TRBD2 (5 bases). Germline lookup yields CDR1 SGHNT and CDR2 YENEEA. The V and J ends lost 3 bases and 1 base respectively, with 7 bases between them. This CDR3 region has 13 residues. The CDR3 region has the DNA TGTGCCAGCAGCTTGGGAGCATCCTACGAGCAGTACTTC. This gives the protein CASSLGASYEQYF.

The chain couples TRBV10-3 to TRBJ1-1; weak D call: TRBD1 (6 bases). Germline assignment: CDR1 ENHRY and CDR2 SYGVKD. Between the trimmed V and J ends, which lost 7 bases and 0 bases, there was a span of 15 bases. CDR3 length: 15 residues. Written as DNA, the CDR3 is TGTGCCATCACACCGGGGGGCAGGATGAACACTGAAGCTTTCTTT. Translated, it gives CAITPGGRMNTEAFF.

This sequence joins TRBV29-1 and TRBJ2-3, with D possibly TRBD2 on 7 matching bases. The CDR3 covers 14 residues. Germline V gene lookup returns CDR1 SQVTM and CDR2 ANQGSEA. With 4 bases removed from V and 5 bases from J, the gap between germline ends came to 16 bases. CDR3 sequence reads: CSVGVGGRVDTQYF. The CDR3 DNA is TGCAGCGTTGGAGTAGGGGGGAGGGTAGATACGCAGTATTTT.

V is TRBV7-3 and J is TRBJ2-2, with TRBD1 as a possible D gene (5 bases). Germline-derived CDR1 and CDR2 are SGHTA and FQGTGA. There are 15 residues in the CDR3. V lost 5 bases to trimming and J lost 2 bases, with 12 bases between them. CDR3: CASSTQGGNTGELFF. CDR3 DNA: TGTGCCAGCAGCACCCAGGGCGGTAACACCGGGGAGCTGTTTTTT.

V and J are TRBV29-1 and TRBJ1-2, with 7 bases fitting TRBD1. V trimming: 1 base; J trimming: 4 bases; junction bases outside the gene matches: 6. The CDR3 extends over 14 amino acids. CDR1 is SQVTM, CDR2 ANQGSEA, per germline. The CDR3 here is CSVEGTGKVYGYTF. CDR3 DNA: TGCAGCGTTGAAGGGACAGGAAAAGTCTATGGCTACACCTTC.